One sample yielded the 5 T cell receptor beta chains listed below, sequenced in a study of blood T cell repertoires in COVID-19. Generated by immunoSEQ multiplex PCR, the TCRdb table keeps only in-frame clones and is missing some. The sample records 55,000 to 80,000 clones, approximately 89% being singletons. The sample consisted of peripheral blood. Receptor source: a man aged 45-65 years with active COVID-19.

The chain links TRBV10-2 to TRBJ1-4; 9 bases fit TRBD1. The CDR3 is made up of 15 amino acids. V was pared by 7 bases and J by 4 bases, with 7 bases of the junction left unmatched. CDR1 is WSHSY, CDR2 SAAADI, per germline. CDR3 residues: CASTSGQGFNEKLFF. CDR3 DNA sequence: TGCGCCAGCACCTCGGGACAGGGATTTAATGAAAAACTGTTTTTT.

This chain links TRBV5-5 with TRBJ1-4; D is possibly TRBD1 (6 bases). The germline V gene has CDR1 SGHKS and CDR2 YYEKEE (reference sequence). With 3 bases removed from V and 1 base from J, the gap between germline ends came to 7 bases. This CDR3 comprises 14 residues. CDR3 sequence: CASSYRVTNEKLFF. In DNA form, the CDR3 reads TGTGCCAGCAGCTACAGGGTAACTAATGAAAAACTGTTTTTT.

V and J are TRBV7-8 and TRBJ2-7; TRBD2 agrees at 9 bases. Germline V gene data show CDR1 as SGHVS and CDR2 as FQNEAQ. The CDR3 extends over 16 amino acids. With 1 base clipped from V and 7 bases from J, the junction kept 11 bases outside the gene matches. CDR3 sequence: CASSLDPSGVSLEQYF. The CDR3 DNA reads as TGTGCCAGCAGCTTAGATCCTAGCGGGGTGTCCTTGGAGCAGTACTTC.

The chain is built from TRBV19 and TRBJ2-1; 7 bases map to TRBD2. The V gene end was trimmed by 6 bases and the J gene end by 2 bases; junction bases not matched to a gene: 7. CDR3 length equals 15 residues. In germline, CDR1 is LNHDA, CDR2 SQIVND (reference sequence). CDR3 nucleotide sequence: TGTGCCAGTAGACATGGGACTAACACCTACAATGAGCAGTTCTTC. This gives the protein CASRHGTNTYNEQFF.

This clone was picked up a small number of times. In DNA, the CDR3 is TGCGCCAGCAGCTTATCCCTTTACAATGAGCAGTTCTTC. This encodes CASSLSLYNEQFF. The chain recombines TRBV5-1 with TRBJ2-1; D uncertain. The CDR3 has 13 amino acids. Deletions cut 2 bases from V and 4 bases from J, with 7 bases between. Germline-derived CDR1 and CDR2 are SGHRS and YFSETQ.